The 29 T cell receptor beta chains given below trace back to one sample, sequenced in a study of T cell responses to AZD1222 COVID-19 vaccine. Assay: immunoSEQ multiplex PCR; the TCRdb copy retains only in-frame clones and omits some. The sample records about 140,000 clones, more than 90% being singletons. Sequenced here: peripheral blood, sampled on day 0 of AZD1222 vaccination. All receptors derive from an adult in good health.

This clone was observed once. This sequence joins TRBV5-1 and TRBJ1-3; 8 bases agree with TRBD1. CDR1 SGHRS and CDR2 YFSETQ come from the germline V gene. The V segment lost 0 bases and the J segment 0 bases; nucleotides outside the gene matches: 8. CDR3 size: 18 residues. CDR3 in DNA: TGCGCCAGCAGCTTGGACCCTCCGGGACAGGTCTCTGGAAACACCATATATTTT. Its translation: CASSLDPPGQVSGNTIYF. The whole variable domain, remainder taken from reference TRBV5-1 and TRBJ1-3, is KAGVTQTPRYLIKTRGQQVTLSCSPISGHRSVSWYQQTPGQGLQFLFEYFSETQRNKGNFPGRFSGRQFSNSRSEMNVSTLELGDSALYLCASSLDPPGQVSGNTIYFGEGSWLTVV.

The CDR3 DNA follows: TGTGCCACCAGTGAGTATCCGGGACAGAATCAAGAGACCCAGTACTTC. Translated: CATSEYPGQNQETQYF. V and J are TRBV24-1 and TRBJ2-5; the match to TRBD1 covers 7 bases. Looked up from germline, CDR1 is KGHDR and CDR2 is SFDVKD. This CDR3 is built from 16 residues. V trimming: 4 bases; J trimming: 2 bases; junction bases outside the gene matches: 9.

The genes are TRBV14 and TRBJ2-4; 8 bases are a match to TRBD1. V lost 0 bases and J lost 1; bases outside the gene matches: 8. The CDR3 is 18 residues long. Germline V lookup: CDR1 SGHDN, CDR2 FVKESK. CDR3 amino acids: CASSQEWTGRGAKNIQYF. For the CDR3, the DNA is TGTGCCAGCAGCCAAGAATGGACAGGGCGAGGGGCCAAAAACATTCAGTACTTC.

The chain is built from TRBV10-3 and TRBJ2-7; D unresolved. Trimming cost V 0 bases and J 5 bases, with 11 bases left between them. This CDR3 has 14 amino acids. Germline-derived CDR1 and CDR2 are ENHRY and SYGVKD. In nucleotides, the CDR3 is TGTGCCATCAGTGAGTCTGCAGCGCCAGACGAGCAGTACTTC. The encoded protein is CAISESAAPDEQYF.

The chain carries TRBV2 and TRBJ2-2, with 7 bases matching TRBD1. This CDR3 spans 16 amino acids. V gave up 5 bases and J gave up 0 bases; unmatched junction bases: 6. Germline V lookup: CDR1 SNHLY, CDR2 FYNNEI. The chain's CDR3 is CASSRDSLSNTGELFF. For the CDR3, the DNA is TGTGCCAGCAGTAGGGACAGCCTTTCGAACACCGGGGAGCTGTTTTTT.

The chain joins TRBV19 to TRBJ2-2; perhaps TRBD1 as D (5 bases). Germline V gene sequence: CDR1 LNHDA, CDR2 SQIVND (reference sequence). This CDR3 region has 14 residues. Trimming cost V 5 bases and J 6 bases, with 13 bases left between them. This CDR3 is CASSFRVVAGELFF. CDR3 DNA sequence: TGTGCCAGTAGTTTCAGGGTAGTGGCCGGGGAGCTGTTTTTT.

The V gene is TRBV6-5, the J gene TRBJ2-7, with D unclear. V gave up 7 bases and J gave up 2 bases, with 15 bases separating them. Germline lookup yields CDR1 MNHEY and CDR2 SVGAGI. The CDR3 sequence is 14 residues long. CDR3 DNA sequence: TGTGCCAGCAACCCCCTCGGCACCGCCTACGAGCAGTACTTC. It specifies CASNPLGTAYEQYF.

CDR3 region: CASSVTGGFGYGYTF. The CDR3 coding sequence is TGTGCCAGCAGTGTTACAGGGGGCTTCGGCTATGGCTACACCTTC. V and J are TRBV2 and TRBJ1-2; 9 bases align to TRBD1. The CDR3 length is 15 residues. The V and J ends lost 4 bases and 4 bases, in that order; junction bases with no gene match: 7. The germline CDR1 and CDR2 sequences are SNHLY and FYNNEI.

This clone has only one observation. This chain's CDR3 is CATSSPFTLTSGQETQYF. The CDR3 DNA sequence: TGTGCCACCAGCAGCCCATTCACCCTGACTAGCGGGCAAGAGACCCAGTACTTC. The chain joins TRBV24-1 to TRBJ2-5, with TRBD2 matching over 10 bases. The germline V gene has CDR1 KGHDR and CDR2 SFDVKD. The CDR3 spans 18 residues. V lost 7 bases to trimming and J lost 2 bases; unmatched junction nucleotides: 15.

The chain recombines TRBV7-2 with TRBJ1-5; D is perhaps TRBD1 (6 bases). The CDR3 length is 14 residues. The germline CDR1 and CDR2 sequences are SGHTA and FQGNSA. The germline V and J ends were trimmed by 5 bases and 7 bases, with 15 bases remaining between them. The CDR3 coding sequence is TGTGCCAGCAGCGTGAACAGGGAAGCCCAGCCCCAGCATTTT. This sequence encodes CASSVNREAQPQHF.

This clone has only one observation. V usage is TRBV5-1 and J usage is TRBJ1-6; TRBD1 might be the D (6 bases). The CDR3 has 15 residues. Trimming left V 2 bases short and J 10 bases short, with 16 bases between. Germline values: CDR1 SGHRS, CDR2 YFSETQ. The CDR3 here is CASSLGGDGRSPLHF. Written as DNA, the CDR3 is TGCGCCAGCAGCTTAGGGGGGGACGGACGGTCACCCCTCCACTTT.

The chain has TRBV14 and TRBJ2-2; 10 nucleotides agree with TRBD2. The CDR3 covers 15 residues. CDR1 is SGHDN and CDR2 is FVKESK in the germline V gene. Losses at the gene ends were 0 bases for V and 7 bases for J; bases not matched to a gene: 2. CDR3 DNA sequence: TGTGCCAGCAGCCAAGAACTAGCGGGGAACGGGGAGCTGTTTTTT. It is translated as CASSQELAGNGELFF.

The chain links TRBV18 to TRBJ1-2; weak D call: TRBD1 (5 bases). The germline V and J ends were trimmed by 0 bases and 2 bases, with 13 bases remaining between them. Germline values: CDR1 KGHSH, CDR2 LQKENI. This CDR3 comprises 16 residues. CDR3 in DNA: TGTGCCAGCTCACCACCGATGACAGCGAACAACTATGGCTACACCTTC. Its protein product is CASSPPMTANNYGYTF.

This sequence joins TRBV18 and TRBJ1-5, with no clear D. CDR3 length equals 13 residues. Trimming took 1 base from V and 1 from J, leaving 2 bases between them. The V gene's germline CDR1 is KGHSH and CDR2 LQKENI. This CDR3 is CASSPLSNQPQHF. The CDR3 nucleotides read TGTGCCAGCTCACCACTCAGCAATCAGCCCCAGCATTTT.

Written as DNA, the CDR3 is TGTGCCAGCAGTGCCGACAGGGGGAACACTGAAGCTTTCTTT. Protein: CASSADRGNTEAFF. The chain recombines TRBV2 with TRBJ1-1; TRBD1 aligns across 8 bases. Germline V gene lookup returns CDR1 SNHLY and CDR2 FYNNEI. The V segment lost 4 bases and the J segment 1 base; nucleotides outside the gene matches: 2. CDR3 length: 14 amino acids. The full variable domain, with the rest looked up from reference TRBV2 and TRBJ1-1, is EPEVTQTPSHQVTQMGQEVILRCVPISNHLYFYWYRQILGQKVEFLVSFYNNEISEKSEIFDDQFSVERPDGSNFTLKIRSTKLEDSAMYFCASSADRGNTEAFFGQGTRLTVV.

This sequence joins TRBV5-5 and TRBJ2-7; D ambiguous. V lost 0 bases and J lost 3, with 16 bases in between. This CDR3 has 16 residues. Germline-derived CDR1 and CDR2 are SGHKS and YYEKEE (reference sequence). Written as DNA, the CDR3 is TGTGCCAGCAGCTTGGCCTCGGCACCTGGGAACTACGAGCAGTACTTC. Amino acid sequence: CASSLASAPGNYEQYF.

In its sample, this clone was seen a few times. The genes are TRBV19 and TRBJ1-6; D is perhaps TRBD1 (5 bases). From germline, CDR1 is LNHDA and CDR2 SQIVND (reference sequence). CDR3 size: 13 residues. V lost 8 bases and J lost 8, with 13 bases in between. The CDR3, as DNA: TGTGCCAGTCAAAACCAAGGGGATTCACCCCTCCACTTT. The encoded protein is CASQNQGDSPLHF.

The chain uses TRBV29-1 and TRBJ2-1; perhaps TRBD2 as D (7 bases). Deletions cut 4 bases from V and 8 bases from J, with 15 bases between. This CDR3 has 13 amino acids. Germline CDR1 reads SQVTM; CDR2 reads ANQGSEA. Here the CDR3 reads CSVVLGGRDEQFF. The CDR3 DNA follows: TGCAGCGTTGTTTTGGGGGGGCGGGATGAGCAGTTCTTC.

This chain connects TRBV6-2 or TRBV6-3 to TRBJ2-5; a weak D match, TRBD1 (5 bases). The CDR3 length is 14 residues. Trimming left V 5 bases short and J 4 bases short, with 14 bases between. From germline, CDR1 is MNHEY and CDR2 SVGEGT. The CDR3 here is CASSPRAGPETQYF. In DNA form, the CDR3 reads TGTGCCAGCAGTCCCCGGGCAGGGCCAGAGACCCAGTACTTC.

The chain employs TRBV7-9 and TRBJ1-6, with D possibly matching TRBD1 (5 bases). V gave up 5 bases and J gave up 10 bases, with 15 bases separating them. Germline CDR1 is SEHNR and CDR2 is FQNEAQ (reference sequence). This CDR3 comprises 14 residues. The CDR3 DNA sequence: TGTGCCAGCAGCCAATGGGACCAGGGATCACCCCTCCACTTT. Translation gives CASSQWDQGSPLHF.

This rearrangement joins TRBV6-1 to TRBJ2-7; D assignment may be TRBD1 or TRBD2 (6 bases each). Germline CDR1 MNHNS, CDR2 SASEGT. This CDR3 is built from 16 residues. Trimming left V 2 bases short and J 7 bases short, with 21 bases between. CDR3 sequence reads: CASSESRYWGATEQYF. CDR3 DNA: TGTGCCAGCAGTGAATCCAGGTATTGGGGGGCTACGGAGCAGTACTTC.

The CDR3 reads CASSYGQTKTNEKLFF. The CDR3 DNA reads TGTGCCAGCAGTTACGGCCAGACGAAAACTAATGAAAAACTGTTTTTT. V and J are TRBV6-6 and TRBJ1-4; D is ambiguous. Trimming left V 2 bases short and J 1 base short, with 11 bases between. There are 16 residues in the CDR3. In germline, CDR1 is MNHNY, CDR2 SVGAGI (reference sequence).

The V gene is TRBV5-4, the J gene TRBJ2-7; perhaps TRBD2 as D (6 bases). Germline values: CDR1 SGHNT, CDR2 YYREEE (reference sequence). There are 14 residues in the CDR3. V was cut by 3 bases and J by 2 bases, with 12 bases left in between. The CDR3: CASSWDPSAYEQYF. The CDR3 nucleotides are TGTGCCAGCAGCTGGGACCCTAGCGCCTACGAGCAGTACTTC.

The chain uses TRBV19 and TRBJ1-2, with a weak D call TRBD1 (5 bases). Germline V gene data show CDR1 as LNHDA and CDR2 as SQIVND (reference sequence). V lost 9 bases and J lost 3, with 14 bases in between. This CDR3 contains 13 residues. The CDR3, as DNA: TGTGCCAGCGCAGGCCAGGGCGACTATGGCTACACCTTC. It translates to CASAGQGDYGYTF.

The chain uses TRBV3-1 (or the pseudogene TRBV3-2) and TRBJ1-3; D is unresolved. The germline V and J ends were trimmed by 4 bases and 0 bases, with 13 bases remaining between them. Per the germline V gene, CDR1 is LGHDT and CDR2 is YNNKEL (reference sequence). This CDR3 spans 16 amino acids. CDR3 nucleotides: TGTGCCAGCAGCCCCCGGGGAGGTCTCTCTGGAAACACCATATATTTT. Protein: CASSPRGGLSGNTIYF.

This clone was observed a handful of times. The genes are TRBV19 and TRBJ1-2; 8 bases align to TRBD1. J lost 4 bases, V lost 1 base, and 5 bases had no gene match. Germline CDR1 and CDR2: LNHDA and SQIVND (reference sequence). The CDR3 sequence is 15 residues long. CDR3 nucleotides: TGTGCCAGTAGTATAGTGACAGGGGCTAGCTATGGCTACACCTTC. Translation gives CASSIVTGASYGYTF.

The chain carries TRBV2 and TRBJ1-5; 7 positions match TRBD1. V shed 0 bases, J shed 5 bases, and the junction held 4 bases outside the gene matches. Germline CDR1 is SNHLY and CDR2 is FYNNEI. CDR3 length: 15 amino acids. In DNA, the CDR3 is TGTGCCAGCAGTGAAGCCCGACAGGGACATCAGCCCCAGCATTTT. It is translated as CASSEARQGHQPQHF.

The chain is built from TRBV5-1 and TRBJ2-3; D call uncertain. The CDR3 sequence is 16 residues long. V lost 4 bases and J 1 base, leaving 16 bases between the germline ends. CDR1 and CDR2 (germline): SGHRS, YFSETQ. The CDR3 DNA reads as TGCGCCAGCAGCAAGGAAGACCGGTGGGGCACAGATACGCAGTATTTT. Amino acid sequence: CASSKEDRWGTDTQYF. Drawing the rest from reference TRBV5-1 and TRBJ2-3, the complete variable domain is KAGVTQTPRYLIKTRGQQVTLSCSPISGHRSVSWYQQTPGQGLQFLFEYFSETQRNKGNFPGRFSGRQFSNSRSEMNVSTLELGDSALYLCASSKEDRWGTDTQYFGPGTRLTVL.

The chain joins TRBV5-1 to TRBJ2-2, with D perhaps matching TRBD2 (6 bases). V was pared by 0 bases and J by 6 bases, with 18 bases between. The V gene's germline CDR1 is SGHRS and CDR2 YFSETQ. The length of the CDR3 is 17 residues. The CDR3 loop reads CASSLASNRPGAGELFF. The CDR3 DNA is TGCGCCAGCAGCTTGGCCTCCAACCGACCGGGGGCCGGGGAGCTGTTTTTT.